This entry is about one T cell receptor (beta chain). Its cognate antigen is unknown. Primers included in the PCR were 60 Vbeta and 13 Jbeta primers. Original data processing: Unique TCR beta chains totaled some 80 million in a later count, with around 11 million of them shared. Clones were sequenced by immunoSEQ multiplex PCR, and TCRdb holds only the in-frame ones, with some missing. Clone size and the V and J calls come from that table; the DNA yielded D and trimming. The sample yields 200,000 or so clones, around 80% seen once. This entry is derived from a study of cytomegalovirus exposure and HLA in healthy donors. Study-wide points: Follow-up analysis later connected one missense variant in DCLRE1C with trimming of TCR beta V- and J-genes. According to the study, 150 to 200 TCR beta chains were cytomegalovirus-associated. Later work showed greater clonal expansion in HLA-associated TCR beta chains than in equally common others.

Germline CDR1 and CDR2: LNHNV and YYDKDF (reference sequence). The CDR3 totals 14 residues. V was pared by 2 bases and J by 5 bases, with 13 bases between. The chain carries TRBV15 and TRBJ2-7; TRBD2 is a possible D gene (5 bases). The receptor comes from a girl aged 2-10 years in good health and CMV-seronegative. The sequencing input was PBMCs. The DNA for the CDR3 is TGTGCCACCAGCAGAAGACTACTTTGGGACGAGCAGTACTTC. Its protein product is CATSRRLLWDEQYF.